The 32 T cell receptor beta chains in this list originate from one sample, sequenced in a study of human T cells and chemical hapten exposure. TCRdb used MiXCR to reprocess the RACE reads, holding one entry per CDR3 protein. The sample lists about 85,000 distinct CDR3 sequences, roughly 10% occurring once. Noted time point: patch test 2, 6 weeks after DPC sensitization. Treatment reported: therapeutic diphenylcyclopropenone sensitization with weekly scalp DPC. The source was whole blood, collected in connection with sensitization to the hapten diphenylcyclopropenone (DPC). These receptors were collected from a man between 18 and 29 years old with alopecia areata. Some clones in this sample may be carry-over from other donors' samples.

This clonotype was seen more than once but under ten times. V and J are TRBV10-3 and TRBJ1-4; D gene unclear. V gave up 6 bases and J gave up 11 bases, with 19 bases separating them. This CDR3 has 14 amino acids. CDR1 and CDR2 (germline): ENHRY, SYGVKD. CDR3: CAISETDLKGKLFF. The CDR3 DNA reads as TGTGCCATCAGCGAAACGGACCTGAAAGGGAAACTGTTTTTT.

The J gene is TRBJ2-3, the V gene TRBV7-2, with 12 bases that match TRBD1. Germline CDR1 reads SGHTA; CDR2 reads FQGNSA. Trimming at V came to 5 bases and at J to 5 bases, leaving 5 bases not matched to a gene. The CDR3 extends over 15 amino acids. DNA for the CDR3: TGTGCCAGCAGCCCAGGGACAGGGGGCCAAGATACGCAGTATTTT. Its protein is CASSPGTGGQDTQYF.

This clonotype was found a few times. The CDR3 DNA reads TGCAGCGTCCGACTAGCCGGGACAGGGGGTGAGCAGTTCTTC. Protein sequence: CSVRLAGTGGEQFF. This chain links TRBV29-1 with TRBJ2-1; 11 nucleotides agree with TRBD1. The CDR3 contains 14 residues. V lost 6 bases and J lost 9; bases outside the gene matches: 10. The germline CDR1 and CDR2 sequences are SQVTM and ANQGSEA.

This clonotype was seen only a few times. J is TRBJ2-2 and V is TRBV28; D is ambiguous. Per germline, CDR1 MDHEN and CDR2 SYDVKM. There are 10 residues in the CDR3. V was trimmed by 6 bases and J by 7 bases, leaving 3 bases between them. The CDR3 loop is CASSSGELFF. In DNA, the CDR3 is TGTGCCAGCAGCAGCGGGGAGCTGTTTTTT.

This clonotype occurred a few times. The chain joins TRBV25-1 to TRBJ1-3; no clear D. V dropped 2 bases and J dropped 2 bases, with 10 bases sitting between them. Per germline, CDR1 MGHDK and CDR2 SYGVNS. The CDR3 is 15 amino acids. CDR3 nucleotides: TGTGCCAGCAGTGAAAACCCCCCCACTGGAAACACCATATATTTT. Translated, it gives CASSENPPTGNTIYF.

This clonotype was seen at least ten times. The chain recombines TRBV6-2 or TRBV6-3 with TRBJ2-7; D not certain. With 2 bases removed from V and 3 bases from J, the gap between germline ends came to 11 bases. CDR1 and CDR2 from the germline V gene are MNHEY and SVGEGT. CDR3 size: 14 residues. CDR3: CASSYIRPDYEQYF. In nucleotides, the CDR3 is TGTGCCAGCAGTTACATACGCCCTGACTACGAGCAGTACTTC.

The gene calls are TRBV20-1 and TRBJ1-1, with a possible D match to TRBD1 (5 bases). V was trimmed by 3 bases and J by 7 bases, leaving 15 bases between them. The CDR3 covers 13 residues. From germline, CDR1 is DFQATT and CDR2 SNEGSKA (reference sequence). CDR3 loop: CSARLTDKIEAFF. In DNA form, the CDR3 reads TGCAGTGCTAGGTTGACAGACAAAATTGAAGCTTTCTTT.

The sample holds many counts of this clonotype. The V and J genes are TRBV6-2 or TRBV6-3 and TRBJ2-2; tentatively, D is TRBD1 (6 bases). The germline gives CDR1 MNHEY, CDR2 SVGEGT. The CDR3 contains 15 residues. V gave up 0 bases and J gave up 6 bases, with 11 bases separating them. The CDR3 sequence: CASSYSARGSGELFF. The CDR3 DNA reads as TGTGCCAGCAGTTACTCGGCCAGGGGTTCCGGGGAGCTGTTTTTT.

The CDR3 region has the DNA TGTGCCAGCAGCTCCCGGGACAGGGTTGCCGAGCAGTACTTC. Its protein is CASSSRDRVAEQYF. The chain couples TRBV11-2 to TRBJ2-7; 9 positions match TRBD1. Trimming at V came to 4 bases and at J to 6 bases, leaving 7 bases not matched to a gene. CDR1 and CDR2 from the germline V gene are SGHAT and FQNNGV. The CDR3 consists of 14 residues.

In its sample, this clonotype was seen many times. The J gene is TRBJ1-2, the V gene TRBV19; D unclear. The germline CDR1 and CDR2 sequences are LNHDA and SQIVND (reference sequence). CDR3 length: 13 amino acids. V was cut by 7 bases and J by 2 bases, with 11 bases left in between. For the CDR3, the DNA is TGTGCCAGTAAGGTCGGACGAAACTATGGCTACACCTTC. It is translated as CASKVGRNYGYTF. The variable domain in full, with the rest retrieved from reference TRBV19 and TRBJ1-2, is DGGITQSPKYLFRKEGQNVTLSCEQNLNHDAMYWYRQDPGQGLRLIYYSQIVNDFQKGDIAEGYSVSREKKESFPLTVTSAQKNPTAFYLCASKVGRNYGYTFGSGTRLTVV.

This clonotype was counted at least ten times. V gene TRBV29-1 combines with J gene TRBJ1-5; D possibly corresponds to TRBD1 (5 bases). This CDR3 has 12 amino acids. The germline V gene encodes CDR1 SQVTM and CDR2 ANQGSEA. The CDR3 DNA sequence: TGCCACTCAGGGAATAGCAATCAGCCCCAGCATTTT. It translates to CHSGNSNQPQHF.

This clonotype was seen repeatedly, ten times or more. The genes are TRBV14 and TRBJ2-2, with 10 bases aligning to TRBD2. Germline V gene lookup returns CDR1 SGHDN and CDR2 FVKESK. The CDR3 consists of 16 residues. J was trimmed by 1 base and V by 5 bases; bases with no gene match: 4. This chain's CDR3 is CASSSRLAGNTGELFF. The CDR3 nucleotides are TGTGCCAGCAGCTCCCGACTAGCGGGGAACACCGGGGAGCTGTTTTTT.

Many counts were recorded for this clonotype. The rearrangement joins TRBV20-1 to TRBJ2-3, with 10 bases lining up with TRBD2. The germline CDR1 and CDR2 sequences are DFQATT and SNEGSKA (reference sequence). The CDR3 covers 13 residues. The V segment lost 2 bases and the J segment 7 bases; nucleotides outside the gene matches: 3. As DNA, the CDR3 is TGCAGTGCTAGACTAGCGGGGGTTCATACGCAGTATTTT. This translates into CSARLAGVHTQYF.

This clonotype showed up many times. The gene calls are TRBV10-2 and TRBJ1-5; a possible D gene is TRBD1 (5 bases). This CDR3 has 15 residues. Germline V gives CDR1 WSHSY, CDR2 SAAADI. Trimming pared 1 base from V and 7 bases from J, leaving 14 bases between. CDR3 nucleotide sequence: TGCGCCAGCAGTGAGTTAAATGGGGGGTACCAGCCCCAGCATTTT. This codes for CASSELNGGYQPQHF.

The chain links TRBV20-1 to TRBJ1-1; 8 nucleotides match TRBD1. The ends lost 6 bases at V and 4 bases at J; junction bases unmatched: 10. Germline V lookup: CDR1 DFQATT, CDR2 SNEGSKA (reference sequence). This CDR3 contains 14 residues. This CDR3 reads CSALDRGRGTEAFF. The CDR3 region has the DNA TGCAGTGCCCTCGACAGGGGCCGGGGCACTGAAGCTTTCTTT.

V usage is TRBV5-5 and J usage is TRBJ2-1; the D call may be TRBD1 or TRBD2 (5 bases each). Germline values: CDR1 SGHKS, CDR2 YYEKEE (reference sequence). V lost 2 bases and J lost 9, with 18 bases in between. The CDR3 has 15 amino acids. This CDR3 reads CASSFQGRSIGEQFF. The DNA of the CDR3 is TGTGCCAGCAGCTTTCAGGGACGATCCATCGGTGAGCAGTTCTTC.

DNA for the CDR3: TGTGCCAGCAGCTTAGCGGCAGCTGGGGCCAACGTCCTGACTTTC. Amino acid sequence: CASSLAAAGANVLTF. The chain joins TRBV7-9 to TRBJ2-6; no definite D call. The CDR3 has 15 residues. Germline V gene data show CDR1 as SEHNR and CDR2 as FQNEAQ (reference sequence). The germline V and J ends were trimmed by 0 bases and 2 bases, with 5 bases remaining between them.

The sample holds many counts of this clonotype. The chain employs TRBV19 and TRBJ1-1, with TRBD1 matching over 11 bases. Losses at the gene ends were 7 bases for V and 5 bases for J; bases not matched to a gene: 9. Germline CDR1 LNHDA, CDR2 SQIVND (reference sequence). The CDR3 is 15 amino acids. The DNA of the CDR3 is TGTGCCAGTAACAGGGACAGGGGGATAAGGACTGAAGCTTTCTTT. As protein: CASNRDRGIRTEAFF.

The V gene is TRBV28, the J gene TRBJ1-2; D possibly corresponds to TRBD1 (6 bases). Germline CDR1 reads MDHEN; CDR2 reads SYDVKM. Trimming removed 7 bases at V and 1 base at J, with 10 bases between. CDR3 length: 13 residues. In DNA, the CDR3 is TGTGCCAGCACTCAGGGGTTTAACTATGGCTACACCTTC. Its translation: CASTQGFNYGYTF.

This clonotype has just a few counts. The chain has TRBV6-1 and TRBJ2-7, with D possibly being TRBD2 (7 bases). Trimming removed 0 bases from V and 8 bases from J, with 17 bases in between. The CDR3 covers 15 residues. From germline, CDR1 is MNHNS and CDR2 SASEGT. Here the CDR3 reads CASSEAPAEGGKQYF. The CDR3 nucleotides are TGTGCCAGCAGTGAAGCCCCGGCCGAGGGGGGGAAGCAGTACTTC.

This clonotype has ten or more counts. J is TRBJ2-2 and V is TRBV10-2; TRBD2 matches 8 bases. V gave up 5 bases and J gave up 5 bases; unmatched junction bases: 1. Germline V lookup: CDR1 WSHSY, CDR2 SAAADI. The CDR3 loop spans 13 amino acids. This CDR3 reads CASSSGSTGELFF. DNA of the CDR3: TGCGCCAGCAGTAGCGGGAGTACCGGGGAGCTGTTTTTT.

This chain connects TRBV7-3 to TRBJ2-5, with D possibly being TRBD2 (5 bases). With 1 base removed from V and 3 bases from J, the gap between germline ends came to 9 bases. This CDR3 has 14 amino acids. CDR1 is SGHTA, CDR2 FQGTGA, per germline. The CDR3, as DNA: TGTGCCAGCAGCTTAAGAGGGAACAAAGAGACCCAGTACTTC. This gives the protein CASSLRGNKETQYF.

This clonotype came up many times. CDR3 loop: CSAPSGGRPTDTQYF. The CDR3 region has the DNA TGCAGTGCCCCGAGCGGGGGCCGACCCACAGATACGCAGTATTTT. The V gene is TRBV20-1, the J gene TRBJ2-3, with TRBD2 identical over 8 bases. This CDR3 spans 15 amino acids. Germline lookup yields CDR1 DFQATT and CDR2 SNEGSKA (reference sequence). V dropped 6 bases and J dropped 2; count of bases not matched to a gene: 10.

This rearrangement joins TRBV6-5 to TRBJ2-2; 7 bases map to TRBD1. The V gene end was trimmed by 5 bases and the J gene end by 5 bases; junction bases not matched to a gene: 11. From germline, CDR1 is MNHEY and CDR2 SVGAGI. The CDR3 covers 16 residues. The CDR3 nucleotides read TGTGCCAGCAGTCCCCCGGGACAGACACTAACCGGGGAGCTGTTTTTT. It yields the protein CASSPPGQTLTGELFF.

This clonotype was counted many times. The chain uses TRBV7-9 and TRBJ1-6; possibly TRBD1 for D (6 bases). Germline V gives CDR1 SEHNR, CDR2 FQNEAQ (reference sequence). This CDR3 is 15 amino acids long. The V end lost 5 bases, the J end lost 6 bases, and 14 bases lay between the germline ends. The DNA of the CDR3 is TGTGCCAGCAGCCCCCCGGACAGACTTAATTCACCCCTCCACTTT. As protein: CASSPPDRLNSPLHF.

This clonotype was counted ten times or more. The chain carries TRBV7-3 and TRBJ2-7, with D unclear. V lost 1 base, J lost 5 bases, and 15 bases lay in between. The CDR3 totals 15 residues. The germline gives CDR1 SGHTA, CDR2 FQGTGA. In DNA form, the CDR3 reads TGTGCCAGCAGCTTAAGCGGTCGCCACTCGGACGAGCAGTACTTC. Protein product: CASSLSGRHSDEQYF. Full variable domain (remainder filled in from reference TRBV7-3 and TRBJ2-7): GAGVSQTPSNKVTEKGKYVELRCDPISGHTALYWYRQSLGQGPEFLIYFQGTGAADDSGLPNDRFFAVRPEGSVSTLKIQRTERGDSAVYLCASSLSGRHSDEQYFGPGTRLTVT.

Many counts were recorded for this clonotype. This chain uses TRBV6-4 with TRBJ2-2, with D tentatively TRBD1 (5 bases). The CDR3 totals 13 residues. Germline CDR1 reads MRHNA; CDR2 reads SNTAGT. V shed 3 bases and J shed 5 bases, with 7 bases lying between them. The CDR3 sequence is CASSEQDTGELFF. As DNA, the CDR3 is TGTGCCAGCAGTGAACAGGATACCGGGGAGCTGTTTTTT.

The J gene is TRBJ2-7, the V gene TRBV5-1, with D unresolved. V was shortened by 1 base and J by 5 bases, with 4 bases between the two germline ends. This CDR3 has 11 residues. Germline V lookup: CDR1 SGHRS, CDR2 YFSETQ. The chain's CDR3 is CASSLLDEQYF. CDR3 nucleotides: TGCGCCAGCAGCTTGTTAGACGAGCAGTACTTC.

This clonotype occurred many times. The chain uses TRBV18 and TRBJ1-6, with D perhaps matching TRBD1 (5 bases). The V end lost 3 bases, the J end lost 3 bases, and 12 bases lay between the germline ends. Germline V CDR1 and CDR2: KGHSH, LQKENI. The CDR3 has 16 amino acids. The CDR3 sequence is CASSPLDKNYNSPLHF. CDR3 coding DNA: TGTGCCAGCTCACCTCTGGACAAAAACTATAATTCACCCCTCCACTTT. Using reference TRBV18 and TRBJ1-6 for the parts outside the CDR3, the full variable domain is NAGVMQNPRHLVRRRGQEARLRCSPMKGHSHVYWYRQLPEEGLKFMVYLQKENIIDESGMPKERFSAEFPKEGPSILRIQQVVRGDSAAYFCASSPLDKNYNSPLHFGNGTRLTVT.

The chain couples TRBV2 to TRBJ2-7; the D gene is possibly TRBD1 (7 bases). CDR1 SNHLY and CDR2 FYNNEI come from the germline V gene. This CDR3 region has 14 residues. The germline V and J ends were trimmed by 11 bases and 6 bases, with 23 bases remaining between them. The CDR3 coding sequence is TGTGCCGGAGGGGACAGCCCCGTGGGAGGCGAGCAGTACTTC. Translated: CAGGDSPVGGEQYF.

The chain recombines TRBV19 with TRBJ1-1; 9 bases align to TRBD1. The germline V gene encodes CDR1 LNHDA and CDR2 SQIVND (reference sequence). The length of the CDR3 is 19 residues. V gave up 3 bases and J gave up 1 base; unmatched junction bases: 15. This CDR3 is CASSMKVGTGRFSNTEAFF. The CDR3 DNA is TGTGCCAGTAGTATGAAGGTAGGGACAGGGAGGTTTTCGAACACTGAAGCTTTCTTT. Full variable domain (rest looked up from reference TRBV19 and TRBJ1-1): DGGITQSPKYLFRKEGQNVTLSCEQNLNHDAMYWYRQDPGQGLRLIYYSQIVNDFQKGDIAEGYSVSREKKESFPLTVTSAQKNPTAFYLCASSMKVGTGRFSNTEAFFGQGTRLTVV.

This clonotype was seen many times. V gene TRBV10-3 combines with J gene TRBJ2-5, with D perhaps TRBD2 (6 bases). The CDR3 sequence is 16 residues long. The V end was cut by 5 bases, the J end by 5 bases, with 21 bases between. Germline V gene sequence: CDR1 ENHRY, CDR2 SYGVKD. The CDR3: CAISHRGRDAGETQYF. Here the CDR3 DNA reads TGTGCCATCAGTCATAGGGGCCGGGACGCGGGGGAGACCCAGTACTTC.